This T cell receptor (beta chain) is from a study of blood T cell repertoires in COVID-19. The wider study: Whether acute or convalescent, the COVID-19 samples came from the United States, Italy and Spain. PBMCs, B-cell-depleted T cells, or T cells were the source of the cDNA or gDNA that made up the material.

As originally analysed: Amplification of reference gene primers provided the estimated nucleated cell counts. Assay used: immunoSEQ multiplex PCR; TCRdb lists only in-frame clones, some missing. That table supplies the V and J calls and clone size; D and trimming were determined from the DNA. Found here are roughly 6,800 clones, approximately 90% of them singletons; the top ten hold about a sixth. The CDR3 is made up of 18 amino acids. The V gene's germline CDR1 is MNHEY and CDR2 SMNVEV (reference sequence). Trimming cost V 0 bases and J 5 bases; bases outside gene matches: 10. This TCR came from a human donor in a cohort sampled during active COVID-19. Sequencing was performed on peripheral blood. This sequence joins TRBV27 and TRBJ2-1; TRBD2 matches at 10 bases. DNA for the CDR3: TGTGCCAGCAGTTTATCAATGGAGGGACTAGCGTCACACAATGAGCAGTTCTTC. This codes for CASSLSMEGLASHNEQFF.